One sample yielded the 28 T cell receptor beta chains listed below, sequenced in a study of blood T cell repertoires in COVID-19 (dated by TCRdb to about 2020). Libraries were constructed by the immunoSEQ multiplex PCR assay. TCRdb provides this immuneACCESS table in a form limited to in-frame rearrangements. Some clones are lacking; in checked studies, under half of them reflect an unresolved V gene, and why the rest are absent is not known. Across this sample there are 150,000 to 200,000 clones, with around nine tenths seen only once. The ten largest clones take up about a tenth of the sample. Sequenced sample: peripheral blood. These receptors were taken from a woman in her 70s with COVID-19, enrolled during active disease.

The chain uses TRBV3-1 (or the pseudogene TRBV3-2) and TRBJ1-1, with D uncertain. Germline loops: CDR1 LGHDT, CDR2 YNNKEL (reference sequence). The CDR3 totals 13 residues. Trimming cost V 1 base and J 5 bases, with 8 bases left between them. The CDR3 nucleotides read TGTGCCAGCAGCCAAGTCCCAGTGACTGAAGCTTTCTTT. It translates to CASSQVPVTEAFF.

This clone was found once. The CDR3 coding sequence is TGTGCCAGCACCCCGCTTTGGGGGGGCAATTCACCCCTCCACTTT. Protein sequence: CASTPLWGGNSPLHF. V is TRBV3-1 (or the pseudogene TRBV3-2) and J is TRBJ1-6, with a weak D call TRBD1 (6 bases). The CDR3 loop spans 15 amino acids. Germline CDR1 reads LGHDT; CDR2 reads YNNKEL (reference sequence). V lost 7 bases to trimming and J lost 7 bases, with 17 bases between them.

This chain joins TRBV15 and TRBJ2-7; D perhaps matches TRBD1 (6 bases). The CDR3 is made up of 15 amino acids. Per the germline V gene, CDR1 is LNHNV and CDR2 is YYDKDF (reference sequence). V lost 2 bases and J lost 5, with 16 bases in between. The CDR3 bases are TGTGCCACCAGCAGAAGTACCGGGACAAGGAACGAGCAGTACTTC. This sequence encodes CATSRSTGTRNEQYF.

CDR3 in DNA: TGTGCCAGCAGCTTGACTGGGAGTAATCAGCCCCAGCATTTT. This sequence encodes CASSLTGSNQPQHF. The chain carries TRBV5-8 and TRBJ1-5; D unclear. This CDR3 is built from 14 residues. In germline, CDR1 is SGHTS, CDR2 YDEGEE. Between the trimmed V and J ends, which lost 1 base and 4 bases, there was a span of 9 bases. The full variable domain, with the rest looked up from reference TRBV5-8 and TRBJ1-5, is EAGVTQSPTHLIKTRGQQATLRCSPISGHTSVYWYQQALGLGLQFLLWYDEGEERNRGNFPPRFSGRQFPNYSSELNVNALELEDSALYLCASSLTGSNQPQHFGDGTRLSIL.

The V call is TRBV27, the J call TRBJ2-2; 7 bases fit TRBD2. Germline V lookup: CDR1 MNHEY, CDR2 SMNVEV (reference sequence). The J segment lost 4 bases and the V segment lost 5 bases, leaving 7 bases of the junction unmatched. The CDR3 has 15 amino acids. The CDR3 nucleotides read TGTGCCAGCAGTCAGCGGGGAGATTTCACCGGGGAGCTGTTTTTT. Its protein is CASSQRGDFTGELFF.

This chain connects TRBV28 to TRBJ1-5; D is undetermined. Germline CDR1 and CDR2: MDHEN and SYDVKM. V was clipped by 3 bases and J by 11 bases, with 11 bases between them. This CDR3 region has 12 residues. The chain's CDR3 is CASSFTRLAQHF. For the CDR3, the DNA is TGTGCCAGCAGTTTTACCCGGCTAGCCCAGCATTTT.

V is TRBV2 and J is TRBJ1-2; D uncertain. V was cut by 1 base and J by 5 bases, with 14 bases left in between. Germline CDR1 reads SNHLY; CDR2 reads FYNNEI. The CDR3 has 15 amino acids. In DNA form, the CDR3 reads TGTGCCAGCAGTGAAGGGGTTACCCCGGGGTATGGCTACACCTTC. Its protein is CASSEGVTPGYGYTF.

The rearrangement links TRBV7-2 to TRBJ1-3; no definite D call. CDR1 and CDR2 from the germline V gene are SGHTA and FQGNSA. V was pared by 5 bases and J by 0 bases, with 14 bases between. The CDR3 covers 16 residues. The CDR3, as DNA: TGTGCCAGCAGCATATCTCGGGTGACCTCTGGAAACACCATATATTTT. Translated, it gives CASSISRVTSGNTIYF.

This chain connects TRBV28 to TRBJ1-1, with D perhaps TRBD1 (6 bases). The germline gives CDR1 MDHEN, CDR2 SYDVKM. V was clipped by 5 bases and J by 6 bases, with 13 bases between them. This CDR3 has 13 amino acids. For the CDR3, the DNA is TGTGCCAGCAGTCGCACAGGGTTCCCTGAAGCTTTCTTT. Amino acids: CASSRTGFPEAFF.

This chain connects TRBV15 to TRBJ2-3, with D tentatively TRBD2 (5 bases). The CDR3 is made up of 17 amino acids. V was cut by 0 bases and J by 2 bases, with 15 bases left in between. Germline CDR1 LNHNV, CDR2 YYDKDF (reference sequence). CDR3 bases: TGTGCCACCAGCAGAGATCGGCGGGCAGACAACACAGATACGCAGTATTTT. This sequence encodes CATSRDRRADNTDTQYF.

By its share, this clone is medium-sized (0.01 to 0.1%). This CDR3 is also generated by other DNA sequences in the sample. The chain carries TRBV3-1 (or the pseudogene TRBV3-2) and TRBJ1-5; TRBD1 agrees at 8 bases. This CDR3 spans 15 amino acids. Germline trimming cut 4 bases from V and 2 bases from J; bases unmatched to any gene: 4. Germline lookup yields CDR1 LGHDT and CDR2 YNNKEL (reference sequence). The CDR3 coding sequence is TGTGCCAGCAGCCTTGGGACAGGTGGCAATCAGCCCCAGCATTTT. Encoded protein: CASSLGTGGNQPQHF.

This clone occurred once. The chain is built from TRBV11-2 and TRBJ2-3, with 13 bases matching TRBD2. This CDR3 comprises 16 residues. V dropped 5 bases and J dropped 6; count of bases not matched to a gene: 8. Germline assignment: CDR1 SGHAT and CDR2 FQNNGV. The CDR3 DNA reads as TGTGCCAGCAGCCTCGGGACTAGCGGGGATACGGATACGCAGTATTTT. Amino acid sequence: CASSLGTSGDTDTQYF.

The gene calls are TRBV7-2 and TRBJ2-1, with TRBD1 matching 7 bases. V gave up 3 bases and J gave up 2 bases; unmatched junction bases: 4. The germline gives CDR1 SGHTA, CDR2 FQGNSA. The CDR3 covers 15 residues. The CDR3 protein is CASSFDRDPYNEQFF. The CDR3 region has the DNA TGTGCCAGCAGCTTCGACAGGGACCCCTACAATGAGCAGTTCTTC.

The chain couples TRBV7-3 to TRBJ2-1; D is undetermined. This CDR3 is built from 13 residues. V lost 0 bases to trimming and J lost 6 bases, with 6 bases between them. CDR1 and CDR2 (germline): SGHTA, FQGTGA. CDR3 sequence (DNA): TGTGCCAGCAGCTTAACGCGGTCCAATGAGCAGTTCTTC. It encodes CASSLTRSNEQFF.

In this sample, this clone turned up once. The chain employs TRBV2 and TRBJ1-6, with no clear D. V lost 7 bases to trimming and J lost 5 bases, with 15 bases between them. The CDR3 is 15 residues long. Looked up from germline, CDR1 is SNHLY and CDR2 is FYNNEI. The CDR3 region is CASTRELWDNSPLHF. The CDR3 DNA follows: TGTGCCAGCACACGGGAATTGTGGGATAATTCACCCCTCCACTTT.

This clone appeared a few times. This chain links TRBV20-1 with TRBJ1-5; 8 bases line up with TRBD1. This CDR3 contains 14 residues. Losses at the gene ends were 3 bases for V and 4 bases for J; bases not matched to a gene: 5. Germline V gene data show CDR1 as DFQATT and CDR2 as SNEGSKA (reference sequence). The chain's CDR3 is CSASKGQENQPQHF. Here the CDR3 DNA reads TGCAGTGCTAGTAAGGGACAGGAGAATCAGCCCCAGCATTTT.

The chain employs TRBV2 and TRBJ2-7; D may be TRBD2 (7 bases). Trimming cost V 4 bases and J 2 bases, with 12 bases left between them. The CDR3 has 14 residues. In germline, CDR1 is SNHLY, CDR2 FYNNEI. CDR3 protein: CASSVGGGAYEQYF. Here the CDR3 DNA reads TGTGCCAGCAGTGTGGGGGGGGGCGCCTACGAGCAGTACTTC.

J is TRBJ1-6 and V is TRBV9; 8 bases are shared with TRBD1. J lost 6 bases, V lost 3 bases, and 2 bases had no gene match. This CDR3 has 14 residues. Germline-derived CDR1 and CDR2 are SGDLS and YYNGEE. Here the CDR3 reads CASSGDRGNSPLHF. The CDR3 nucleotides read TGTGCCAGCAGCGGCGACAGGGGTAATTCACCCCTCCACTTT.

This clone was counted once. The chain has TRBV30 and TRBJ1-1; 10 bases map to TRBD1. There are 14 residues in the CDR3. Germline assignment: CDR1 GTSNPN and CDR2 SVGIG (reference sequence). Trimming took 1 base from V and 11 from J; bases not matched to a gene: 10. The CDR3 sequence is CAWSASRDRGWAFF. CDR3 in DNA: TGTGCCTGGAGTGCGTCCCGGGACAGGGGTTGGGCTTTCTTT.

The rearrangement links TRBV3-1 (or the pseudogene TRBV3-2) to TRBJ2-5, with D perhaps matching TRBD2 (5 bases). Trimming stripped 0 bases from V and 2 bases from J, with 7 bases between. This CDR3 is built from 14 residues. Germline V lookup: CDR1 LGHDT, CDR2 YNNKEL (reference sequence). CDR3 in amino acids: CASSQEDFQETQYF. The CDR3 nucleotides read TGTGCCAGCAGCCAAGAGGACTTTCAAGAGACCCAGTACTTC.

The chain employs TRBV7-3 and TRBJ1-3; TRBD1 aligns across 8 bases. The CDR3 has 15 amino acids. Germline V CDR1 and CDR2: SGHTA, FQGTGA. J lost 2 bases, V lost 5 bases, and 5 bases had no gene match. CDR3 sequence reads: CASSTQGATGNTIYF. CDR3 DNA: TGTGCCAGCAGCACTCAGGGGGCGACTGGAAACACCATATATTTT.

The CDR3 region has the DNA TGTGCCAGCAGTTACTCGCGGGACAGCCTTAAAGGCTACACCTTC. This encodes CASSYSRDSLKGYTF. This sequence joins TRBV6-5 and TRBJ1-2, with 7 bases matching TRBD1. The CDR3 length is 15 residues. The germline V gene encodes CDR1 MNHEY and CDR2 SVGAGI. V lost 0 bases and J lost 8; bases outside the gene matches: 9.

The chain has TRBV5-8 and TRBJ1-5; D possibly corresponds to TRBD1 (5 bases). The V end lost 1 base, the J end lost 5 bases, and 16 bases lay between the germline ends. CDR3 length: 16 amino acids. Per the germline V gene, CDR1 is SGHTS and CDR2 is YDEGEE. CDR3 sequence reads: CASSLSFSAGDQPQHF. The CDR3 DNA is TGTGCCAGCAGCTTGAGTTTTTCGGCGGGGGATCAGCCCCAGCATTTT.

The chain joins TRBV3-1 (or the pseudogene TRBV3-2) to TRBJ2-1, with D tentatively TRBD1 (6 bases). Trimming pared 8 bases from V and 4 bases from J, leaving 18 bases between. The CDR3 is 15 amino acids. Per germline, CDR1 LGHDT and CDR2 YNNKEL (reference sequence). This chain's CDR3 is CASCSPGQGYNEQFF. The CDR3, as DNA: TGTGCCAGCTGTTCTCCGGGACAAGGATACAATGAGCAGTTCTTC.

The V and J genes are TRBV7-2 and TRBJ1-2, with unresolved D. The CDR3 totals 16 residues. V was clipped by 5 bases and J by 5 bases, with 21 bases between them. Germline loops: CDR1 SGHTA, CDR2 FQGNSA. The CDR3 protein is CASSARPSPTLYGYTF. CDR3 coding DNA: TGTGCCAGCAGCGCCCGGCCAAGCCCAACACTATATGGCTACACCTTC.

The chain couples TRBV4-1 to TRBJ2-1; maybe TRBD1 (5 bases). Germline CDR1 is MGHRA and CDR2 is YSYEKL. V gave up 0 bases and J gave up 2 bases, with 8 bases separating them. The CDR3 has 15 residues. In DNA form, the CDR3 reads TGCGCCAGCAGCCAAGATCGACAGACCTACAATGAGCAGTTCTTC. Its protein product is CASSQDRQTYNEQFF.

The chain carries TRBV6-5 and TRBJ1-6; D is possibly TRBD1 (5 bases). The CDR3 is made up of 13 amino acids. V was cut by 4 bases and J by 12 bases, with 13 bases left in between. The germline CDR1 and CDR2 sequences are MNHEY and SVGAGI. The CDR3: CASSSLPREPLHF. The CDR3 coding sequence is TGTGCCAGCAGTTCCCTTCCCAGGGAACCCCTCCACTTT.

By its share, this clone is medium-sized. V and J are TRBV5-1 and TRBJ2-4; TRBD2 matches at 7 bases. This CDR3 is built from 15 residues. CDR1 and CDR2 from the germline V gene are SGHRS and YFSETQ. With V trimmed by 0 bases and J by 7 bases, 7 bases remained unmatched. CDR3 sequence reads: CASSLAGGRRNIQYF. The CDR3 nucleotides are TGCGCCAGCAGCTTGGCCGGCGGGAGAAGGAACATTCAGTACTTC.